These T cell receptor beta chains were read from a single sample in a study of CD8+ T cells in alopecia areata. Some clones are missing from TCRdb's copy, which holds only in-frame ones; the method was immunoSEQ multiplex PCR. This sample has a few hundred thousand clones, with under 70% found just once. The sample in question was CD4+ T cells sorted from blood, obtained at week 0. These receptors originate from a human donor with alopecia areata. The CDR3 runs from the conserved cysteine through the conserved F or W. A D gene is named only where the DNA matches it firmly. Rows give clone size only sometimes, using once, few, many, or a class for an expanded clone.

d_gene	v_gene	j_gene	abundance	CDR3nt	CDR3aa
NA	TRBV10-3	TRBJ2-7	once	TGTGCCATCAGTGAGGAATCGAGGGAGCAGTACTTC	CAISEESREQYF
NA	TRBV6-5	TRBJ1-5	NA	TGTGCCAGCAGTTACGCCGCAGGGCACAATCAGCCCCAGCATTTT	CASSYAAGHNQPQHF
NA	TRBV2	TRBJ2-1	few	TGTGCCAGCAGTGAATGGGATGAGCAGTTCTTC	CASSEWDEQFF
NA	TRBV5-1	TRBJ2-7	NA	TGCGCCAGCAGCGCCTACGCGGGGACGAACTACGAGCAGTACTTC	CASSAYAGTNYEQYF
NA	TRBV9	TRBJ2-2	NA	TGTGCCAGCAGTCCAGGATCAGTGAACACCGGGGAGCTGTTTTTT	CASSPGSVNTGELFF
TRBD1	TRBV5-1	TRBJ2-7	few	TGCGCCAGCAGCCCAGGGACAGGGAGACCCTACGAGCAGTACTTC	CASSPGTGRPYEQYF
NA	TRBV15	TRBJ2-5	NA	TGTGCCACCAGCAGAGTCGGGTCGAGGGGAGAGACCCAGTACTTC	CATSRVGSRGETQYF
NA	TRBV9	TRBJ2-3	NA	TGTGCCAGCAGCGTAGTGGGAGTCACAGATACGCAGTATTTT	CASSVVGVTDTQYF
NA	TRBV15	TRBJ1-4	NA	TGTGCCACCAGCAGAGATAAGGGTTATGAAAAACTGTTTTTT	CATSRDKGYEKLFF
TRBD1	TRBV11-2	TRBJ1-6	NA	TGTGCCAGCAGTGACGGGACAGAGCTTTCACCCCTCCACTTT	CASSDGTELSPLHF
NA	TRBV9	TRBJ2-7	NA	TGTGCCAGCAGCGTAGGACAACTCTCCTACGAGCAGTACTTC	CASSVGQLSYEQYF
NA	TRBV30	TRBJ2-6	NA	TGTGCCTCCGGACGGGTCTCTGGGGCCAACGTCCTGACTTTC	CASGRVSGANVLTF
NA	TRBV7-9	TRBJ2-1	few	TGTGCCAGCAGTACCGCCTGGGTCCACAATGAGCAGTTCTTC	CASSTAWVHNEQFF
NA	TRBV6-6	TRBJ1-1	NA	TGTGCCAGCAGTTCCACCCCGATGACCACTGAAGCTTTCTTT	CASSSTPMTTEAFF
NA	TRBV9	TRBJ2-7	NA	TGTGCCAGCAGCGTAGCAATAGGGTTATTCGACGAGCAGTACTTC	CASSVAIGLFDEQYF
NA	TRBV5-1	TRBJ2-5	NA	TGCGCCAGCAGCTTCTACGGACAACAAGAGACCCAGTACTTC	CASSFYGQQETQYF
NA	TRBV4-2	TRBJ2-2	NA	TGTGCCAGCAGCCAAGATGAAACGGACAGGGAGCTGTTTTTT	CASSQDETDRELFF
NA	TRBV11-2	TRBJ1-5	once	TGTGCCAGCAGCTTAGAGAGACTGAATCAGCCCCAGCATTTT	CASSLERLNQPQHF
NA	TRBV29-1	TRBJ2-2	NA	TGCAGCGCGGCCCAAGGAGGGAACACCGGGGAGCTGTTTTTT	CSAAQGGNTGELFF
NA	TRBV30	TRBJ2-7	NA	TGTGCCTCACCGGGGCCCCTAGGGGGGCAGTACTTC	CASPGPLGGQYF
TRBD1	TRBV29-1	TRBJ2-3	NA	TGCAGCGTTGGGCCCCAGGGACAGGGAGGCACAGATACGCAGTATTTT	CSVGPQGQGGTDTQYF
TRBD2	TRBV7-3	TRBJ2-1	few	TGTGCCAGCAGCCTCCGACTAGCGGGGCACAATGAGCAGTTCTTC	CASSLRLAGHNEQFF
NA	TRBV5-1	TRBJ1-2	NA	TGCGCCAGCAGCCCCCCCTCGGCCTCGACTGGCTACACCTTC	CASSPPSASTGYTF
TRBD1	TRBV7-6	TRBJ1-2	NA	TGTGCCAGCAGCCTAGGACAGGGGGGCACCTATGGCTACACCTTC	CASSLGQGGTYGYTF
NA	TRBV29-1	TRBJ1-1	NA	TGCAGCGTTGAACACAGGCAAGGAGTGGGGATGAACACTGAAGCTTTCTTT	CSVEHRQGVGMNTEAFF
NA	TRBV30	TRBJ2-4	once	TGTGCCTGGAGTTTTTCTACAGGGATTCAGTACTTC	CAWSFSTGIQYF
TRBD1	TRBV30	TRBJ2-5	NA	TGTGCCTGGACCCCGGGACAGGGAGAAGAGACCCAGTACTTC	CAWTPGQGEETQYF
TRBD2	TRBV14	TRBJ2-1	once	TGTGCCAGCAGCCAAATAGGACTAGCAGGCAATGAGCAGTTCTTC	CASSQIGLAGNEQFF
TRBD2	TRBV4-2	TRBJ2-7	few	TGTGCCAGCTTTATGGGGGGGAAGTACTACGAGCAGTACTTC	CASFMGGKYYEQYF
NA	TRBV6-5	TRBJ2-5	NA	TGTGCCAGCAGTTATGGTGTTGCTCCACAAGAGACCCAGTACTTC	CASSYGVAPQETQYF
NA	TRBV4-2	TRBJ1-4	NA	TGTGCCAGCAGTCAAGTTCCTGGAAACACCGAAAAACTGTTTTTT	CASSQVPGNTEKLFF
NA	TRBV5-6	TRBJ2-2	NA	TGTGCCAGCAGCTGGGAGGTGAGAGGTTACACCGGGGAGCTGTTTTTT	CASSWEVRGYTGELFF
NA	TRBV7-7	TRBJ2-1	NA	TGTGCTAGCAGCCGACTAGGAAGTGAGCAGTTCTTC	CASSRLGSEQFF
TRBD1	TRBV29-1	TRBJ1-1	few	TGCAGCGTTGCCGGGACAGTGAACACTGAAGCTTTCTTT	CSVAGTVNTEAFF
NA	TRBV7-2	TRBJ1-1	NA	TGTGCCAGCAGCCCGTTGGGTGGGGTCACTGAAGCTTTCTTT	CASSPLGGVTEAFF
NA	TRBV29-1	TRBJ1-1	NA	TGCAGCGTTGAAGCTGGAGGGACTGAAGCTTTCTTT	CSVEAGGTEAFF
NA	TRBV29-1	TRBJ2-5	few	TGCAGCGTTGGCCCGGGCCAGGAGACCCAGTACTTC	CSVGPGQETQYF
NA	TRBV18	TRBJ2-7	NA	TGTGCCAGCTCCCCGGGGGCCAGCTCTATTGGATCCTACGAGCAGTACTTC	CASSPGASSIGSYEQYF
TRBD1	TRBV5-6	TRBJ2-7	NA	TGTGCCAGCAGCTTGGCGGGACAGGGAACCTACGAGCAGTACTTC	CASSLAGQGTYEQYF
NA	TRBV9	TRBJ2-7	few	TGTGCCAGCAGCGATGGGCCCTTGAGGGAGCAGTACTTC	CASSDGPLREQYF
NA	TRBV11-2	TRBJ2-1	NA	TGTGCCAGCAGCTTAGAACCGGTGGCGGATGAGCAGTTCTTC	CASSLEPVADEQFF
NA	TRBV5-4	TRBJ2-2	NA	TGTGCCAGCAGTCAAGCGGTTTCCACCGGGGAGCTGTTTTTT	CASSQAVSTGELFF
NA	TRBV6-1	TRBJ2-3	NA	TGTGCCAGCAAGAGGGTCGCCCAAGATACGCAGTATTTT	CASKRVAQDTQYF
NA	TRBV2	TRBJ2-7	NA	TGTGCCAGCAGTGCGGAGGGCTGGGGCTACGAGCAGTACTTC	CASSAEGWGYEQYF